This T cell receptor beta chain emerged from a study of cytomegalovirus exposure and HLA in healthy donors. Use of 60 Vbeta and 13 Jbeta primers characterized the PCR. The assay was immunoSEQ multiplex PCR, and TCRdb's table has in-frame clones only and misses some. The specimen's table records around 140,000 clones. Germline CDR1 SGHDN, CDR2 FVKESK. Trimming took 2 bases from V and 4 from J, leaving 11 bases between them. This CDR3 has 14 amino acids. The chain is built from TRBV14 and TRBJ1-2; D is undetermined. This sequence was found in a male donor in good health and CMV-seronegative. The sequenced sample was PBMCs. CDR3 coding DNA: TGTGCCAGCAGCCAATTGAGTCAGGCCTATGGCTACACCTTC. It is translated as CASSQLSQAYGYTF.